This T cell receptor beta chain was obtained from a study of cytomegalovirus exposure and HLA in healthy donors (TCRdb year 2017). Regarding the complete study: An earlier analysis of approximately 640 of the donors reported approximately 290 Gb of sequence data and some 120 million unique TCR beta sequences from some 180 million T cells. Donor age, sex, ethnicity and CMV serostatus were collected together with the repertoire data. The study aimed to test whether signatures of past pathogen exposure could be identified by cataloging public T cell receptors. The number of donors typed differed by locus, with about 629-630 for A, B, C, DRB1 and DQB1, 522 for DQA1, about 610 for DPA1, and 400 to 490 for DPB1. The later analysis used no new phenotypic data to find candidate immune exposures, relying instead on TCR beta sequences and their occurrence across donors. To predict cytomegalovirus infection status, the study brought together high-throughput TCR immunosequencing, statistical association of individual TCRs with disease status, and machine learning. All discovery cohort repertoires had been generated using a single sequencing platform. In addition to the first cohort of around 670 subjects, a separate validation cohort of approximately 130 different subjects was used. HLA typing included class I and class II loci at four-digit resolution. An earlier analysis of around 580 of the donors used high-throughput TCR beta sequencing to judge whether each TCR beta V gene segment behaved as functional or pseudogenic. A later analysis re-analyzed previously published TCR beta repertoires from 666 donors and added high-resolution HLA genotyping to study TCR occurrence patterns. The study profiled the T cell repertoires of 666 subjects by immunosequencing and related them to cytomegalovirus serostatus. In a later genetic analysis, genome-wide SNP genotypes for about 60% of the 666 donors were used, and that subset was treated as a discovery cohort. Among the roughly 400 genotyped donors, approximately 82% belonged to the genetic ancestry cluster associated with self-reported Caucasian donors. Several DR-DQ haplotypes were handled as single units for association and clustering because linkage in the cohort was strong. Among 398 genotyped donors of the cohort, an average of 235,054 unique TCR beta nucleotide sequences were sequenced per donor, about a sixth of them non-productive. Approximately 310 gigabases of sequencing data and around 85 million unique TCR sequences made up an early release that covered several hundred HLA-typed donors.

The paper as a whole reports these results and caveats: A further reported finding was that TCR beta sequences accurately predicted the HLA-A and HLA-B alleles for most subjects in the first cohort. Because counts were too low, roughly 18 rarely observed V segments, including chromosome 9 orphons, were left out of the earlier analysis of 500 to 750 of the donors. In this cohort, only TCR beta chains were sequenced, and detectable features were limited by the absence of alpha or paired-chain data. According to a later genetic analysis, donors in an Asian-associated ancestry cluster had fewer N-insertions in productive TCRs than the approximately 610-donor mean. Broadly in line with IMGT annotations, most TCR beta V segments showed up in productive rearrangements about 87% or about 30% of the time in an earlier analysis of several hundred of the donors. In both the original and validation cohorts, the classifier was reported to diagnose cytomegalovirus status with high specificity and sensitivity. Because HLA typing was missing for some donors at each locus, association tests included only the typed subset. Most TCR sequences were observed very rarely across donors, whereas some public TCRs were present in many individuals. A later analysis found that HLA-associated TCR beta chains were more clonally expanded and had lower generation probabilities than equally common non-associated chains. When HLA alleles, especially DR and DQ, strongly co-occurred, TCR associations were difficult to assign to individual alleles. A cluster of highly shared sequence variants was judged likely to be a technical artifact of the sequencing pipeline. The authors suggested that the approach could potentially be extended to other disease states and immunological phenotypes. Correlated functional status among segregating V segments might reflect linkage disequilibrium, but an unknown experimental factor could not be ruled out. Several of the top co-occurrence clusters appeared to be linked to parvovirus B19, influenza, CMV and Epstein-Barr virus, according to a later analysis. According to a later analysis, most CMV-associated TCR beta chains appeared to be HLA-restricted, and the HLA associations seemed to be driven largely by CMV exposure. According to a later analysis, TCR association rates differed among HLA loci, with DRB1 alleles showing the most associated TCRs and HLA-C alleles showing the fewest. Some IMGT-functional V segments, including TRBV6-2 and TRBV6-3, could not be distinguished by the 87-base-pair reads and were therefore excluded. A few of the identified cytomegalovirus-associated TCR beta chains were confirmed in vitro to be specific for cytomegalovirus antigens. A later analysis associated around 16,000 TCR beta sequences with specific HLA alleles at a false discovery rate of 0.05. An association between a missense DCLRE1C variant and V-gene and J-gene trimming of TCR beta chains was found in a later genetic analysis and replicated in an independent cohort. The only immune exposure information available for the cohort was CMV serostatus. Roughly uniform sequencing depth across donors was assumed in presence/absence analyses, although this assumption may not hold. The study listed 150 to 200 TCR beta chains as associated with cytomegalovirus.

The cohort comprised 670 or so healthy bone marrow donors. Cohort members were all nominally healthy when sampled, although unrecorded immune exposures were likely present. The donor tested CMV seropositive, placing the donor among the 289 seropositive members of the cohort. Each donor provided a peripheral blood sample, and peripheral blood mononuclear cells were used for TCR beta sequencing. Genomic DNA was extracted from the blood cell samples with the Qiagen DNeasy Blood Extraction Kit. Germline trimming amounts to 0 bases on V and 9 bases on J, with 5 as the count of junction bases outside the gene matches. CDR1 is given as MGHRA and CDR2 as YSYEKL, both from the germline V gene. The CDR3 runs 15 residues from the cysteine to the phenylalanine. This entry keeps only the CDR3 DNA: 45 bases, framed from base 1. For this clone: No antigen is known for it. Within one base of it there is no much larger clone, and no base qualities were kept.

Libraries were made using the immunoSEQ multiplex PCR assay. For the multiplex PCR, a mixture combining 60 forward primers for TCR Vbeta segments and 13 reverse primers for TCR Jbeta segments was used. Amplification of the CDR3 region of rearranged TCR beta genes was performed with a multiplex PCR assay on genomic DNA. Amplified TCR beta libraries were sequenced as 87-base-pair reads on the Illumina HiSeq System. The study's own analysis went as follows. A later analysis counted tens of millions of unique TCR beta chains across the 700 or so repertoires, and roughly 11 million of these chains were shared by at least two donors. A nearest-neighbor algorithm error-corrected the raw reads and collapsed the reads into unique sequences, merging closely related sequences to remove PCR and sequencing errors. CDR3 sequences were aligned to IMGT reference sequences to assign V, D and J gene segments. For a sequence to be retained, a match of at least six nucleotides was required to both a V gene segment and a J gene segment. A rearrangement counted as productive if the CDR3 had no stop codons and remained in frame with V and J, and every other rearrangement counted as non-productive. CDR3 was defined by IMGT convention, running from the second conserved V-encoded cysteine to the conserved J-encoded phenylalanine. The earlier analysis of about 590 of the donors excluded sequences that lacked an unambiguous match to a single V gene segment. In an earlier analysis of approximately 590 of the donors, V segments were called functional above 56.7% productive rearrangements and were called segregating when the between-donor standard deviation exceeded 5%. A statistical classification framework was built to diagnose cytomegalovirus status from the catalog of TCR beta chain sequences. V and J gene assignment, in a later analysis, came from comparing TCR nucleotide sequences with IMGT/GENE-DB human TR gene sequences. Using the TCRdist pipeline, a later analysis assigned CDR3 sequences along with most-parsimonious VDJ recombination scenarios. In a later analysis, each TCR beta chain was defined by its CDR3 amino acid sequence together with its V-gene family, and reads without a unique V-gene family were excluded. As a way to deal with suspected cross-contamination and a sequencing artifact, a later analysis dropped 500 to 700 nucleotide sequences that were highly shared and had low generation probability. In a later analysis, a clonal expansion index was calculated for each public chain from normalized within-repertoire ranks of inferred template counts. In a later analysis, generation probabilities were computed using a VDJ recombination model fitted to out-of-frame rearrangements, and the results were checked against IGoR. In a later analysis, TCR-TCR, TCR-HLA and TCR-CMV co-occurrence was scored with hypergeometric tests, and a repertoire-size bias correction was applied to TCR pairs. False discovery rates were estimated in a later analysis by permuting HLA or CMV assignments 20 times. In a later analysis, co-occurring TCRs were grouped with DBSCAN, and TCRdist sequence similarity was added when clustering was performed within HLA-allele-positive subsets. Co-occurrence clustering excluded repertoires with fewer than 30,000 or more than 120,000 public chains, plus five with anomalous nucleotide sharing. TCRdb provides this immuneACCESS table in a form limited to in-frame rearrangements. Some clones are lacking; in checked studies, under half of them reflect an unresolved V gene, and why the rest are absent is not known. V and J calls and clone size are copied from that table; D and trimming were computed from the DNA. The sample table records some 170,000 clones; 83% of these occur just once. In total, the top ten clones hold about 4% of the sample.

The source of this sequence is a man aged 50-59 years in good health and CMV-seropositive. The receptor chain draws on TRBV4-1 and TRBJ2-1; the junction holds 10 bases that match TRBD2. Sample: PBMCs. The CDR3 in this case is CASSQDSLAGVEQFF. The nucleotide sequence is TGCGCCAGCAGCCAAGATAGCCTAGCGGGAGTTGAGCAGTTCTTC.